The 11 T cell receptor beta chains reported below all come from one sample, sequenced in a study of CXCR3-negative and CXCR3-positive naive CD8 T cells. The authors prepared UMI-labeled TRB cDNA libraries by 5' RACE. Following a re-call of the 5' RACE reads, TCRdb has one entry per CDR3 protein and lacks DNA. This sample contains tens of thousands of distinct CDR3 sequences. Sequenced material: memory CD8+ T cells from blood. These receptors all stem from a human donor in good health. Some clones in this sample may be carry-over from other donors' samples.

V gene TRBV29-1 combines with J gene TRBJ1-1; TCRdb proposes TRBD1, but this gene call is untestable without DNA. Germline V gene data show CDR1 as SQVTM and CDR2 as ANQGSEA. The CDR3 has 13 amino acids. CDR3 residues: CSTWDVRNTEAFF.

The V gene is TRBV12-3 or TRBV12-4, the J gene TRBJ2-7. The CDR3 loop spans 11 amino acids. CDR3 protein: CASSLSEEQYF.

This chain joins TRBV6-4 and TRBJ2-7. Germline V gene data show CDR1 as MRHNA and CDR2 as SNTAGT. CDR3 length: 17 residues. CDR3: CASSDSKRVREEYEQYF.

The V gene is TRBV5-1, the J gene TRBJ2-1. Per germline, CDR1 SGHRS and CDR2 YFSETQ. The CDR3 loop spans 14 amino acids. CDR3 region: CASSLMAPKDEQFF.

This chain uses TRBV29-1 with TRBJ2-5; the TRBD2 assignment by TCRdb is unverifiable without DNA. The CDR3 runs to 14 residues. Germline V gives CDR1 SQVTM, CDR2 ANQGSEA. CDR3 region: CSVAGTSGRETQYF.

V and J are TRBV7-9 and TRBJ1-5. The germline V gene encodes CDR1 SEHNR and CDR2 FQNEAQ (reference sequence). The CDR3 consists of 15 residues. This chain's CDR3 is CASSLNSDSNQPQHF.

Frequency places this clonotype as medium-sized (0.01 to 0.1%). This chain uses TRBV6-4 with TRBJ1-1. Germline values: CDR1 MRHNA, CDR2 SNTAGT. This CDR3 spans 13 amino acids. CDR3: CASSGESNTEAFF.

The chain joins TRBV28 to TRBJ2-5. CDR3 length: 12 amino acids. The germline V gene has CDR1 MDHEN and CDR2 SYDVKM. Here the CDR3 reads CATRASQETQYF.

The chain couples TRBV13 to TRBJ2-3; TCRdb returns TRBD2, unconfirmable since there is no DNA. This CDR3 is 15 amino acids long. Germline V gene lookup returns CDR1 PRHDT and CDR2 FYEKMQ (reference sequence). The CDR3 loop is CASGRRTLTTDTQYF.

V usage is TRBV14 and J usage is TRBJ1-6. Germline CDR1 reads SGHDN; CDR2 reads FVKESK. This CDR3 region has 19 residues. The CDR3 is CASSQDTPGSWGYNSPLHF.

The rearrangement uses TRBV14 and TRBJ2-5; the D call of TRBD2 rests on TCRdb alone, since no DNA is present to check it. Germline CDR1 SGHDN, CDR2 FVKESK. The CDR3 consists of 16 residues. The CDR3 sequence: CASSQEVGGWVETQYF.